This is a list of T cell receptor beta chains from one sample in a study of T cell responses to AZD1222 COVID-19 vaccine. Generated by immunoSEQ multiplex PCR, the TCRdb table keeps only in-frame clones and is missing some. This table has some 140,000 clones, around 90% appearing once. The sequencing used peripheral blood, collected on day 0 of AZD1222 vaccination. Receptor source: an adult in good health. CDR3s include the opening cysteine and the closing phenylalanine or tryptophan. A D gene is named only where the DNA matches it firmly. A row's size may be missing; if present it is once, few, many or a size class.

d_gene: -
abundance: few
j_gene: TRBJ2-7
v_gene: TRBV14
CDR3nt: TGTGCCAGCAGCCAAGGGGGCCCAGGGAACGAGCAGTACTTC
CDR3aa: CASSQGGPGNEQYF

d_gene: TRBD1
abundance: once
j_gene: TRBJ2-2
v_gene: TRBV19
CDR3nt: TGTGCCAGTACACTACAGGGGGGCACCGGGGAGCTGTTTTTT
CDR3aa: CASTLQGGTGELFF

d_gene: -
abundance: -
j_gene: TRBJ2-2
v_gene: TRBV30
CDR3nt: TGTGCCTGGAGGCTTACAACGAACACCGGGGAGCTGTTTTTT
CDR3aa: CAWRLTTNTGELFF

d_gene: -
abundance: -
j_gene: TRBJ1-2
v_gene: TRBV6-5
CDR3nt: TGTGCCAGCAGTAGGACGGAGGCTAACTATGGCTACACCTTC
CDR3aa: CASSRTEANYGYTF

d_gene: -
abundance: -
j_gene: TRBJ1-5
v_gene: TRBV15
CDR3nt: TGTGCCACCAGCAGAGATTTGACGAATCAGCCCCAGCATTTT
CDR3aa: CATSRDLTNQPQHF

d_gene: -
abundance: few
j_gene: TRBJ2-7
v_gene: TRBV28
CDR3nt: TGTGCCAGCAGCTGGGTCTACTACGAGCAGTACTTC
CDR3aa: CASSWVYYEQYF

d_gene: -
abundance: -
j_gene: TRBJ2-7
v_gene: TRBV28
CDR3nt: TGTGCCAGCAGCGTGATAGACGAGCAGTACTTC
CDR3aa: CASSVIDEQYF

d_gene: -
abundance: -
j_gene: TRBJ1-5
v_gene: TRBV20-1
CDR3nt: TGCAGTGCTAGTCAAGGTGGTCAGCCCCAGCATTTT
CDR3aa: CSASQGGQPQHF

d_gene: -
abundance: -
j_gene: TRBJ2-3
v_gene: TRBV7-2
CDR3nt: TGTGCCAGCAGCTCTCGACGGACCAGCACAGATACGCAGTATTTT
CDR3aa: CASSSRRTSTDTQYF

d_gene: -
abundance: -
j_gene: TRBJ2-2
v_gene: TRBV7-2
CDR3nt: TGTGCCAGCAGCTTAGCGGCTAGCGCGAACACCGGGGAGCTGTTTTTT
CDR3aa: CASSLAASANTGELFF

d_gene: -
abundance: -
j_gene: TRBJ1-1
v_gene: TRBV19
CDR3nt: TGTGCCAGTAGTATCTCCCAGGGACATAACTCTGAAGCTTTCTTT
CDR3aa: CASSISQGHNSEAFF

d_gene: -
abundance: -
j_gene: TRBJ2-2
v_gene: TRBV18
CDR3nt: TGTGCCAGCTCACCACCCGCGGCCACCGGGGAGCTGTTTTTT
CDR3aa: CASSPPAATGELFF

d_gene: -
abundance: -
j_gene: TRBJ1-1
v_gene: TRBV30
CDR3nt: TGTGCCGGAAAGCAGGAGTTGAACACTGAAGCTTTCTTT
CDR3aa: CAGKQELNTEAFF

d_gene: TRBD1
abundance: -
j_gene: TRBJ1-2
v_gene: TRBV6-1
CDR3nt: TGTGCCAGCAGTGAACTCCGGGACAGGTTCTATGGCTACACCTTC
CDR3aa: CASSELRDRFYGYTF

d_gene: TRBD2
abundance: -
j_gene: TRBJ2-2
v_gene: TRBV11-2
CDR3nt: TGTGCCAGCAGCTATACTAGCGGGAGAACCGGGGAGCTGTTTTTT
CDR3aa: CASSYTSGRTGELFF

d_gene: -
abundance: -
j_gene: TRBJ2-5
v_gene: TRBV10-2
CDR3nt: TGCGCCAGTAAAGAGGGGGGGACAGAGACCCAGTACTTC
CDR3aa: CASKEGGTETQYF

d_gene: -
abundance: few
j_gene: TRBJ2-6
v_gene: TRBV7-2
CDR3nt: TGTGCCAGCAGCTTGGGCTCTGGGGCCAACGTCCTGACTTTC
CDR3aa: CASSLGSGANVLTF

d_gene: -
abundance: once
j_gene: TRBJ2-7
v_gene: TRBV6-6
CDR3nt: TGTGCCAGCAGTTCACAGTGGGATGGCGAGCAGTACTTC
CDR3aa: CASSSQWDGEQYF

d_gene: -
abundance: -
j_gene: TRBJ2-5
v_gene: TRBV24-1
CDR3nt: TGTGCCACCAGTGAGGGGGAGACTAGTCCAAGAGGAGAGACCCAGTACTTC
CDR3aa: CATSEGETSPRGETQYF

d_gene: -
abundance: -
j_gene: TRBJ1-3
v_gene: TRBV18
CDR3nt: TGTGCCAGCTCACCAACAGGGCCGAGCTCTGGAAACACCATATATTTT
CDR3aa: CASSPTGPSSGNTIYF

d_gene: TRBD1
abundance: -
j_gene: TRBJ1-2
v_gene: TRBV12-3/TRBV12-4
CDR3nt: TGTGCCAGCAGTCTGACAGGGGGCTATGGCTACACCTTC
CDR3aa: CASSLTGGYGYTF

d_gene: TRBD1
abundance: -
j_gene: TRBJ1-2
v_gene: TRBV27
CDR3nt: TGTGCCAGCAGTACCGGGACAGGGGAGGACTATGGCTACACCTTC
CDR3aa: CASSTGTGEDYGYTF

d_gene: -
abundance: -
j_gene: TRBJ1-5
v_gene: TRBV5-6
CDR3nt: TGTGCCAGCAGCTCCCGACAGCCTTCTAGCAATCAGCCCCAGCATTTT
CDR3aa: CASSSRQPSSNQPQHF

d_gene: -
abundance: -
j_gene: TRBJ1-1
v_gene: TRBV10-2
CDR3nt: TGCGCCAGCAGGGCCTCGGGGGAAACTGAAGCTTTCTTT
CDR3aa: CASRASGETEAFF

d_gene: TRBD1
abundance: -
j_gene: TRBJ2-5
v_gene: TRBV12-3/TRBV12-4
CDR3nt: TGTGCCAGCAGTCGACGGACAGGGGAGACCCAGTACTTC
CDR3aa: CASSRRTGETQYF

d_gene: TRBD1
abundance: -
j_gene: TRBJ1-2
v_gene: TRBV24-1
CDR3nt: TGTGCCACCAGTGACCGGGGACAGGGACCTTGGGACTATGGCTACACCTTC
CDR3aa: CATSDRGQGPWDYGYTF

d_gene: -
abundance: -
j_gene: TRBJ1-1
v_gene: TRBV11-2
CDR3nt: TGTGCCAGCAGCTTAGTGAAGGGGATGAACACTGAAGCTTTCTTT
CDR3aa: CASSLVKGMNTEAFF

d_gene: TRBD1
abundance: -
j_gene: TRBJ1-1
v_gene: TRBV5-1
CDR3nt: TGCGCCAGCAGCTCCGGGACAGGGTTGGACACTGAAGCTTTCTTT
CDR3aa: CASSSGTGLDTEAFF

d_gene: -
abundance: -
j_gene: TRBJ2-6
v_gene: TRBV7-9
CDR3nt: TGTGCCAGCAGCTCTACAGGGATCCCCTCTGGGGCCAACGTCCTGACTTTC
CDR3aa: CASSSTGIPSGANVLTF

d_gene: TRBD2
abundance: -
j_gene: TRBJ2-1
v_gene: TRBV10-2
CDR3nt: TGCGCCAGCAGCCCCACTAGCGGGCCCTACAATGAGCAGTTCTTC
CDR3aa: CASSPTSGPYNEQFF

d_gene: TRBD1
abundance: -
j_gene: TRBJ1-1
v_gene: TRBV11-2
CDR3nt: TGTGCCAGCAGCGGGACAGGGTTCGGGTTGAACACTGAAGCTTTCTTT
CDR3aa: CASSGTGFGLNTEAFF

d_gene: -
abundance: -
j_gene: TRBJ1-1
v_gene: TRBV11-3
CDR3nt: TGTGCCAGCAGCTTAGATCAGGGAGGGGAAGCTTTCTTT
CDR3aa: CASSLDQGGEAFF

d_gene: -
abundance: -
j_gene: TRBJ2-7
v_gene: TRBV6-4
CDR3nt: TGTGCCAGCAGTGAATCCCCCGGAAACGGCCGCTTCGAGCAGTACTTC
CDR3aa: CASSESPGNGRFEQYF

d_gene: -
abundance: -
j_gene: TRBJ1-2
v_gene: TRBV7-9
CDR3nt: TGTGCCAGCAGCCTACGTTCAGGGTTGAATGGCTACACCTTC
CDR3aa: CASSLRSGLNGYTF

d_gene: -
abundance: -
j_gene: TRBJ2-2
v_gene: TRBV19
CDR3nt: TGTGCCAGTAGTATAGTTGCGGTAGACACCGGGGAGCTGTTTTTT
CDR3aa: CASSIVAVDTGELFF

d_gene: -
abundance: few
j_gene: TRBJ1-4
v_gene: TRBV12-3/TRBV12-4
CDR3nt: TGTGCCAGCACCCCAGGTCATTCCGGAAAACTGTTTTTT
CDR3aa: CASTPGHSGKLFF

d_gene: TRBD2
abundance: -
j_gene: TRBJ2-3
v_gene: TRBV19
CDR3nt: TGTGCCAGTAGTATGGTTGTAGCGGGAAATACGCAGTATTTT
CDR3aa: CASSMVVAGNTQYF

d_gene: -
abundance: -
j_gene: TRBJ1-5
v_gene: TRBV5-1
CDR3nt: TGCGCCAGCCCTAGGGCACGAAGCAGCAATCAGCCCCAGCATTTT
CDR3aa: CASPRARSSNQPQHF

d_gene: TRBD2
abundance: -
j_gene: TRBJ2-2
v_gene: TRBV7-8
CDR3nt: TGTGCCAGCAGCCTTCAGGGTTTAGGAGCGGGAGTCACCGGGGAGCTGTTTTTT
CDR3aa: CASSLQGLGAGVTGELFF

d_gene: TRBD2
abundance: -
j_gene: TRBJ2-5
v_gene: TRBV11-1
CDR3nt: TGTGCCAGTAGCGGGAGGGCCTCAGAGACCCAGTACTTC
CDR3aa: CASSGRASETQYF

d_gene: -
abundance: -
j_gene: TRBJ1-5
v_gene: TRBV7-2
CDR3nt: TGTGCCAGCAGTCCGTGGGGACTTAGCAATCAGCCCCAGCATTTT
CDR3aa: CASSPWGLSNQPQHF

d_gene: -
abundance: once
j_gene: TRBJ1-1
v_gene: TRBV12-3/TRBV12-4
CDR3nt: TGTGCCAGCAGTTTACGGCAACAGGGTTGGGCTTTCTTT
CDR3aa: CASSLRQQGWAFF

d_gene: -
abundance: once
j_gene: TRBJ2-5
v_gene: TRBV27
CDR3nt: TGTGCCAGCAGTTCCTACGAGACCCAGTACTTC
CDR3aa: CASSSYETQYF

d_gene: TRBD2
abundance: once
j_gene: TRBJ2-7
v_gene: TRBV18
CDR3nt: TGTGCCAGCTCACCACCACTAGCGGGGAGTTACGAGCAGTACTTC
CDR3aa: CASSPPLAGSYEQYF

d_gene: -
abundance: -
j_gene: TRBJ2-7
v_gene: TRBV10-1
CDR3nt: TGCGCCAGCACCCCCGTGAACGGTGCGGAGCAGTACTTC
CDR3aa: CASTPVNGAEQYF

d_gene: -
abundance: -
j_gene: TRBJ2-3
v_gene: TRBV18
CDR3nt: TGTGCCAGCTCACCTCCCTTAGGCACAGATACGCAGTATTTT
CDR3aa: CASSPPLGTDTQYF

d_gene: -
abundance: once
j_gene: TRBJ1-1
v_gene: TRBV10-1
CDR3nt: TGCGCCAGCAGTGAGTCGGAGGGTTACACTGAAGCTTTCTTT
CDR3aa: CASSESEGYTEAFF

d_gene: -
abundance: -
j_gene: TRBJ2-5
v_gene: TRBV15
CDR3nt: TGTGCCACCAGAGAATCCGGTCAGGAGACCCAGTACTTC
CDR3aa: CATRESGQETQYF

d_gene: TRBD1
abundance: -
j_gene: TRBJ1-2
v_gene: TRBV25-1
CDR3nt: TGTGCCAGCAGTGCCCCGGGACAGGGATCACGCACCTTC
CDR3aa: CASSAPGQGSRTF

d_gene: TRBD1
abundance: once
j_gene: TRBJ1-5
v_gene: TRBV7-9
CDR3nt: TGTGCCAGCAGCCCCGGGGGGGGACAGGGAGGCAATCAGCCCCAGCATTTT
CDR3aa: CASSPGGGQGGNQPQHF

d_gene: -
abundance: -
j_gene: TRBJ2-1
v_gene: TRBV14
CDR3nt: TGTGCCAGCAGCCAACTTAGCTCCTACAATGAGCAGTTCTTC
CDR3aa: CASSQLSSYNEQFF

d_gene: -
abundance: -
j_gene: TRBJ2-7
v_gene: TRBV3-1/TRBV3-2
CDR3nt: TGTGCCAGCAGCCAAGAAATACTTTCCTACGAGCAGTACTTC
CDR3aa: CASSQEILSYEQYF

d_gene: -
abundance: -
j_gene: TRBJ1-2
v_gene: TRBV27
CDR3nt: TGTGCCAGCAGTTTACGGGGTGGTGGCTACACCTTC
CDR3aa: CASSLRGGGYTF

d_gene: TRBD1
abundance: -
j_gene: TRBJ2-3
v_gene: TRBV2
CDR3nt: TGTGCCAGCAAGGACAGGGGCGGCGATACGCAGTATTTT
CDR3aa: CASKDRGGDTQYF

d_gene: -
abundance: -
j_gene: TRBJ2-1
v_gene: TRBV5-6
CDR3nt: TGTGCCAGCAGCTTCCTCGGAAGTGAGCAGTTCTTC
CDR3aa: CASSFLGSEQFF